The TCR beta chain described here comes from a study of neoadjuvant anti-PD-1 for oral cavity cancer. Clones were sequenced by immunoSEQ multiplex PCR, and TCRdb holds only the in-frame ones, with some missing. This sample has roughly 2,000 clones, with 45% to 65% found just once. Germline assignment: CDR1 SGDLS and CDR2 YYNGEE. CDR3 length equals 13 residues. J lost 3 bases, V lost 4 bases, and 4 bases had no gene match. Time point given: after neoadjuvant nivolumab, at surgical resection. These newly diagnosed stage II-IVA oral cavity squamous cell carcinoma patients had no prior systemic or radiation treatment.

Sequencing was performed on tumor tissue, taken after nivolumab (anti-PD-1) treatment. The sequence derives from a person between 40 and 79 years old with oral cavity squamous cell carcinoma. The rearrangement uses TRBV9 and TRBJ2-7, with TRBD1 matching 7 bases. CDR3 bases: TGTGCCAGCAGCAAACGGGACAGCTACGAGCAGTACTTC. Encoded protein: CASSKRDSYEQYF.